Listed below are T cell receptor beta chains from one sample, sequenced in a study of tumor and adjacent non-tumor tissue in lung cancer. Using its own MiXCR run on the multiplex PCR reads, TCRdb lists one record per CDR3 protein. The table includes 65,000 to 90,000 distinct CDR3 sequences, around 80% detected once. Sample: lung tumor tissue. The receptors shown here come from a woman between 50 and 59 years old with non-small cell lung cancer. The CDR3 runs from the conserved cysteine through the conserved F or W. The D gene is left open where the match is weak. Size tells how often a clone was seen (once, few, many) or the class of an expanded clone, and some rows leave it out.

V,size,J,D,CDR3,DNA
TRBV20-1,-,TRBJ2-3,-,CSARASQGSTVDMQYF,TGCAGTGCTAGAGCATCCCAGGGTAGTACGGTAGATATGCAGTATTTT
TRBV20-1,once,TRBJ2-7,-,CSARGGTEWTYEQYF,TGTAGTGCTAGAGGCGGGACAGAGTGGACCTACGAGCAGTACTTC
TRBV12-3/TRBV12-4,medium-sized,TRBJ1-2,-,CASRQGYYGYTF,TGTGCCAGCAGGCAGGGGTACTATGGCTACACCTTC
TRBV9,-,TRBJ2-3,-,CASSASTDTQYF,TGTGCCAGCAGCGCCAGCACAGATACGCAGTATTTT
TRBV20-1,-,TRBJ2-7,-,CSASDRLSGVGEQHF,TGCAGTGCTAGCGACCGACTATCGGGGGTAGGGGAGCAGCACTTC
TRBV4-3,-,TRBJ2-7,TRBD2,CPSSPRLAGGVGEQYF,TGCCCTAGCAGCCCCAGACTAGCGGGAGGGGTTGGGGAGCAGTATTTC
TRBV6-1,-,TRBJ1-1,-,CTSSERLNTEAFF,TGTACCAGCAGTGAGCGACTGAACACTGAAGCTTTCTTT
TRBV6-1,-,TRBJ2-7,-,CASIPRTVYEQYF,TGTGCCAGCATTCCCCGGACAGTCTACGAACAGTACTTC
TRBV6-2/TRBV6-3,-,TRBJ1-2,-,CASSSSEGSRYGYTF,TGTGCCAGCAGTTCTTCAGAGGGCAGTCGCTATGGCTATACCTTC
TRBV6-2/TRBV6-3,-,TRBJ2-2,TRBD1,CASRQPGQEASGELFF,TGTGCCAGCAGACAACCGGGACAGGAGGCGTCCGGGGAGCTGTTTTTC
TRBV11-2,few,TRBJ2-7,-,CASSLTLRNDEQYF,TGTGCCAGCAGCTTAACCCTTAGGAACGACGAGCAGTATTTC
TRBV6-5,-,TRBJ2-7,TRBD2,CASRKRTSESPREQYF,TGTGCCAGCAGGAAGAGGACTAGCGAGAGCCCACGCGAGCAGTATTTC
TRBV4-1,-,TRBJ2-5,-,CSISQGGRGGERETQYF,TGTTCCATCAGTCAAGGTGGCAGGGGAGGGGAAAGAGAGACCCAGTACTTC
TRBV20-1,-,TRBJ2-3,TRBD1,CSGQGGTDTHYF,TGTAGTGGACAGGGGGGCACAGATACGCACTATTTT
TRBV20-1,-,TRBJ2-7,TRBD2,CSAIWGLAVYEQYF,TGCAGTGCTATATGGGGACTAGCGGTATACGAACAGTACTTC
TRBV20-1,-,TRBJ1-6,-,CSARRIGVVSQAEQGSPLHF,TGCAGTGCTCGGCGGATTGGGGTCGTGTCTCAGGCGGAACAGGGATCACCCCTCCACTTT
TRBV20-1,-,TRBJ2-1,TRBD1,CDAMLYIGTGLHEQFF,TGCGATGCTATGTTATATATCGGGACAGGTTTGCATGAGCAGTTCTTC
TRBV6-1,many,TRBJ2-5,TRBD1,CASRGGGETQYF,TGTGCCAGCAGAGGGGGCGGAGAGACCCAGTACTTC
TRBV7-9,many,TRBJ1-1,-,CASSPTQGGNAEAFF,TGTGCCAGCAGCCCCACACAGGGAGGGAACGCTGAAGCTTTCTTT
TRBV6-5,-,TRBJ2-1,-,CASNYGQTYNEQFF,TGTGCCAGCAATTACGGGCAGACCTACAATGAGCAGTTTTTC
TRBV6-1,-,TRBJ2-1,-,CASTSGVGSLSYNERFF,TGTGCCAGCACCTCCGGTGTGGGCAGCTTATCGTACAATGAGCGGTTCTTC
TRBV4-2,many,TRBJ2-2,TRBD1,CASRPGTGSGELFF,TGTGCCAGCAGACCCGGGACAGGGTCCGGGGAGCTGTTTTTT
TRBV20-1,-,TRBJ2-5,-,CSARRWVGEIQYF,TGCAGTGCTAGACGGTGGGTCGGAGAGATCCAGTATTTC
TRBV6-5,-,TRBJ2-7,-,CTSRSGHLYEQHF,TGTACCAGCAGATCGGGACACCTCTACGAACAGCACTTC
TRBV11-2,-,TRBJ1-1,-,CAGSFGSKGIEAFF,TGTGCCGGCAGTTTCGGAAGTAAGGGCATTGAAGCTTTCTTT
TRBV6-1,-,TRBJ2-1,-,CASRARDGTYNEQIF,TGTGCCAGCAGGGCCCGGGACGGGACCTACAATGAGCAGATCTTC
TRBV5-1,many,TRBJ2-3,-,CASSLEQGSTDTQYF,TGCGCCAGCAGCTTGGAGCAAGGGAGCACAGATACGCAGTATTTT
TRBV5-4,-,TRBJ2-1,-,CARSAGPWDKQFF,TGTGCCAGGAGCGCGGGACCTTGGGATAAGCAGTTCTTC
TRBV4-1,-,TRBJ2-7,TRBD1,CTSSQERIGTDFYGQYF,TGCACCAGCAGCCAAGAAAGGATTGGGACAGACTTCTACGGGCAGTACTTC
TRBV20-1,-,TRBJ2-7,-,CSATSEGTGGYEQYF,TGCAGTGCTACCTCCGAGGGGACTGGTGGTTACGAGCAGTACTTC
TRBV6-1,-,TRBJ1-5,-,CASGEARQAPGSQHF,TGTGCCAGCGGTGAAGCTCGTCAGGCCCCAGGGTCCCAGCATTTT
TRBV29-1,-,TRBJ2-1,TRBD2,CSADGTSGVNEQFF,TGCAGCGCCGACGGGACTAGCGGGGTGAATGAACAGTTCTTC
TRBV5-4,-,TRBJ2-2,-,CASSLVGGELTF,TGTGCCAGCAGCTTAGTGGGCGGGGAGCTGACTTTT
TRBV18,many,TRBJ2-2,-,CASFRGQISTGELFF,TGTGCCAGCTTCCGTGGACAGATAAGCACCGGGGAGCTGTTTTTT
TRBV5-5,-,TRBJ2-5,-,CASSLAVGQETQYF,TGTGCCAGCAGCCTCGCCGTGGGTCAAGAGACCCAGTACTTC
TRBV4-1,-,TRBJ2-1,TRBD1,CASSHATPTGTSKKFF,TGCGCCAGCAGCCACGCTACGCCGACAGGGACGAGCAAGAAGTTCTTC
TRBV6-1,-,TRBJ2-7,-,CANSGQSYEQYF,TGTGCCAACAGTGGACAATCCTACGAGCAGTACTTC
TRBV20-1,-,TRBJ1-1,TRBD1,CIARDRRGNTVAFF,TGCATTGCTCGGGACAGACGGGGTAACACTGTAGCTTTCTTT
TRBV12-3/TRBV12-4,-,TRBJ2-1,-,CASSRADGSGEQFF,TGTGCCAGCAGCAGGGCGGACGGGTCGGGTGAGCAGTTCTTC
TRBV6-1,few,TRBJ2-3,-,CACSERTFYQPQYF,TGTGCCTGCAGTGAACGGACATTTTATCAGCCCCAGTATTTT
TRBV29-1,medium-sized,TRBJ1-2,TRBD1,CSVEGWDRGDLYGYTF,TGCAGCGTTGAAGGTTGGGACAGGGGGGACCTCTATGGCTACACCTTC
TRBV4-1,-,TRBJ2-5,-,CASSQGGRGLERETHYF,TGCGCGAGCAGCCAAGGTGGCAGGGGATTGGAAAGAGAGACCCATTATTTC
TRBV7-2,-,TRBJ1-1,-,CTSSLASGNLFF,TGTACCAGCAGCTTAGCGTCAGGGAATCTTTTCTTT
TRBV20-1,-,TRBJ1-2,-,CSAREVVNFGYTF,TGCAGTGCTAGAGAGGTAGTCAACTTTGGCTACACCTTT
TRBV5-4,once,TRBJ1-2,-,CVSSSDSIYGYTF,TGTGTCAGCAGCTCCGACAGCATCTATGGCTACACCTTC
TRBV29-1,-,TRBJ2-7,TRBD2,CSVHLTSGRVYEQYF,TGCAGCGTCCACCTGACTAGCGGGAGAGTGTACGAACAGTACTTC
TRBV6-1,-,TRBJ2-1,-,CASRARDGTYNEQFF,TGTGCCAGCAGAGCCCGGGACGGGACCTACAATGAGCAATTCTTC
TRBV6-1,-,TRBJ2-4,TRBD1,CASSGDSLGNNIQYF,TGTGCCAGCAGTGGGGACAGCCTCGGCAATAACATTCAGTATTTC
TRBV20-1,-,TRBJ2-7,-,CNTRFRDPNSYEQYF,TGCAATACTAGATTCCGGGACCCCAATTCCTACGAGCAGTACTTC
TRBV29-1,-,TRBJ2-2,TRBD2,CRVVLLAGGAGELLF,TGCCGCGTTGTTCTCCTGGCGGGAGGGGCCGGGGAGCTGTTATTT
TRBV20-1,-,TRBJ2-1,-,CIAFRDSLRNDQFF,TGCATTGCTTTCCGGGACTCGCTTCGAAATGATCAGTTCTTC
TRBV29-1,-,TRBJ2-1,TRBD2,CSVGAGVDYNERFF,TGCAGCGTTGGGGCGGGAGTGGACTACAATGAGCGGTTCTTC
TRBV6-2/TRBV6-3,medium-sized,TRBJ2-1,-,CASSYSAGYNEQFF,TGTGCCAGCAGTTACTCGGCCGGCTACAATGAGCAGTTCTTC
TRBV4-1,once,TRBJ2-7,-,CASSQCEEQYF,TGCGCCAGCAGCCAATGTGAAGAACAGTACTTC